This passage covers 7 T cell receptor beta chains from one sample sequenced in a study of blood T cell repertoires in COVID-19 (dated by TCRdb to the early 2020s). Libraries were constructed by the immunoSEQ multiplex PCR assay. TCRdb obtained this table from immuneACCESS and retained in-frame rearrangements with V and J assigned. These tables miss some clones; where compared with another copy, unresolved V genes account for less than half of the shortfall, and the remainder is unexplained. This sample is represented by about 350,000 clones; roughly 86% of them were singletons. The ten largest clones add up to around 6.6% of the sample. The specimen sequenced was peripheral blood. These receptors all stem from a woman aged 70-85 years with COVID-19, enrolled during active disease.

The chain is built from TRBV21-1 and TRBJ2-3; TRBD2 was called by the table and not checked on the DNA. TRBV21-1 counts as a pseudogene. The CDR3 consists of 17 residues. The CDR3 spells CASSPGLAGGPTDTQYF. The CDR3 bases are TGTGCCAGCAGCCCTGGACTAGCGGGGGGGCCGACAGATACGCAGTATTTT.

The chain links TRBV5-6 to TRBJ1-3; no reliable D call. There are 13 residues in the CDR3. Germline V gene sequence: CDR1 SGHDT, CDR2 YYEEEE. V lost 2 bases and J 1 base, leaving 4 bases between the germline ends. Here the CDR3 DNA reads TGTGCCAGCAGCTTACATTCTGGAAACACCATATATTTT. This encodes CASSLHSGNTIYF.

V is TRBV15 and J is TRBJ1-2; TRBD1 aligns across 8 bases. The V gene end was trimmed by 1 base and the J gene end by 5 bases; junction bases not matched to a gene: 9. The CDR3 contains 16 residues. From germline, CDR1 is LNHNV and CDR2 YYDKDF (reference sequence). The CDR3 sequence is CATSRGPLDREYGYTF. CDR3 nucleotides: TGTGCCACCAGCAGAGGCCCCCTGGACAGGGAATATGGCTACACCTTC.

This clone was seen many times. This rearrangement joins TRBV7-9 to TRBJ1-2; 10 positions agree with TRBD1. Germline V CDR1 and CDR2: SEHNR, FQNEAQ (reference sequence). V lost 5 bases to trimming and J lost 8 bases; unmatched junction nucleotides: 8. The CDR3 contains 14 residues. For the CDR3, the DNA is TGTGCCAGCAGCCTGGGACAGGGGCAAGAAGGCTACACCTTC. It encodes CASSLGQGQEGYTF.

V is TRBV19 and J is TRBJ1-1; D is perhaps TRBD1 (5 bases). The germline V and J ends were trimmed by 7 bases and 1 base, with 19 bases remaining between them. The CDR3 has 16 residues. In germline, CDR1 is LNHDA, CDR2 SQIVND (reference sequence). The CDR3 loop reads CASTPGLSFRNTEAFF. Written as DNA, the CDR3 is TGTGCCAGTACCCCGGGACTATCTTTCAGGAACACTGAAGCTTTCTTT.

This chain links TRBV12-5 with TRBJ2-1, with D unresolved. This CDR3 contains 13 residues. The V end lost 0 bases, the J end lost 7 bases, and 7 bases lay between the germline ends. CDR1 and CDR2 (germline): LGHNT, FRNRAP. The CDR3: CASGLVPDNEQFF. In DNA, the CDR3 is TGTGCTAGTGGTTTGGTCCCAGATAATGAGCAGTTCTTC.

The gene calls are TRBV5-1 and TRBJ1-2, with 8 bases that match TRBD1. CDR1 is SGHRS, CDR2 YFSETQ, per germline. With V trimmed by 3 bases and J by 4 bases, 8 bases remained unmatched. The CDR3 has 15 amino acids. Here the CDR3 reads CASSSTGGFSYGYTF. The DNA for the CDR3 is TGCGCCAGCAGCTCTACAGGGGGATTTAGCTATGGCTACACCTTC.